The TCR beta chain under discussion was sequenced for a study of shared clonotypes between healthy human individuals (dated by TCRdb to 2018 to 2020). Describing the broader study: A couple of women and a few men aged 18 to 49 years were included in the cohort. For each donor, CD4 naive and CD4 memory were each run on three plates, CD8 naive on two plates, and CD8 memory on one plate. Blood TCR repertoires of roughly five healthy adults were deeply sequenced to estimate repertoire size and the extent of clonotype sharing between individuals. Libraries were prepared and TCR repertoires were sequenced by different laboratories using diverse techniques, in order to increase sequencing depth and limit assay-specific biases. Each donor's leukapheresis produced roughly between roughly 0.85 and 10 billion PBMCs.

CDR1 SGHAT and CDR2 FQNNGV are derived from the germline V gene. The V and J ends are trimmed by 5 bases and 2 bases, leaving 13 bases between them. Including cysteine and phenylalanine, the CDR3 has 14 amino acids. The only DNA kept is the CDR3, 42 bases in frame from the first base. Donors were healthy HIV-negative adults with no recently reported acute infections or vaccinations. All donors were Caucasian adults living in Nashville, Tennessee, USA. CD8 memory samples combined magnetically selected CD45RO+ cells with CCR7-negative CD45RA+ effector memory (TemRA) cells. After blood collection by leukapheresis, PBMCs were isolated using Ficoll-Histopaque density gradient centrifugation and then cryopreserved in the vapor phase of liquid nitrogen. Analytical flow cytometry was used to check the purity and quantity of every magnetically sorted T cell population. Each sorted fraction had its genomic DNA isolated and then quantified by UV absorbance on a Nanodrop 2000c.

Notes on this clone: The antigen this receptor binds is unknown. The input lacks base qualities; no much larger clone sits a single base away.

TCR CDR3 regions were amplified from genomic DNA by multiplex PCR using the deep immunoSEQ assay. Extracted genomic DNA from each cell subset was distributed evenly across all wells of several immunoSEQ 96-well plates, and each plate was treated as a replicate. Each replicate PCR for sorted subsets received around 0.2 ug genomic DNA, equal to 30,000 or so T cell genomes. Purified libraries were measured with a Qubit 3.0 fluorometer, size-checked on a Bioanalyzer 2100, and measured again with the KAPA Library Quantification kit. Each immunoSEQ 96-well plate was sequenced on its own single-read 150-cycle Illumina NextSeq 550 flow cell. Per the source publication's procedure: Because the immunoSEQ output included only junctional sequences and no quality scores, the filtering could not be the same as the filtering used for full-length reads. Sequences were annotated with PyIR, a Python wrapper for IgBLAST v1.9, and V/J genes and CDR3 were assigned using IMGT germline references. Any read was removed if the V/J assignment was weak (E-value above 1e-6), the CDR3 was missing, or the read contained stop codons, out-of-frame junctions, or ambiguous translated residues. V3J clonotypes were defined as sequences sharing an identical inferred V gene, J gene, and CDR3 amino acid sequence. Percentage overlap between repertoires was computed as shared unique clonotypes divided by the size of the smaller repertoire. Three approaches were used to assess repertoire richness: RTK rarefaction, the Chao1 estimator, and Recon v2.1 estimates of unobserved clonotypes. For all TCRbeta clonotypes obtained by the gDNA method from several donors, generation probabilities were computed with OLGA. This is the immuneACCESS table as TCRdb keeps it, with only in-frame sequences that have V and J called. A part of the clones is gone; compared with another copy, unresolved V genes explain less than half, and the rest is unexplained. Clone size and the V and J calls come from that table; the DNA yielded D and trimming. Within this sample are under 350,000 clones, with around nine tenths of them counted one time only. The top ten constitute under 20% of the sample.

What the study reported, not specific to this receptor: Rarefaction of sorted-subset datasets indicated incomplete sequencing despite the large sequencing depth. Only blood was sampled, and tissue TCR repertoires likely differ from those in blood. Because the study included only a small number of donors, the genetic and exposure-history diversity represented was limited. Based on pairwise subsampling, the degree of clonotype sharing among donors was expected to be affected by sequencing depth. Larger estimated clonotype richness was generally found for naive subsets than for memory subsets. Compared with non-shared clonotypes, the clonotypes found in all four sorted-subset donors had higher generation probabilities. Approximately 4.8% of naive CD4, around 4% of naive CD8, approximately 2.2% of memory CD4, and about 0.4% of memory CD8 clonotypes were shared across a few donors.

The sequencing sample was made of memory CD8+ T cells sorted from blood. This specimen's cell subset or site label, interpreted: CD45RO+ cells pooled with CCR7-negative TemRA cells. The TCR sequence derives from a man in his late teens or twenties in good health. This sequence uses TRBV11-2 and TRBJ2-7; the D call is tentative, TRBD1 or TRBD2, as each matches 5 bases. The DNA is TGTGCCAGCAGCCCCCTTTTGGGGGCCTACGAGCAGTACTTC. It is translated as CASSPLLGAYEQYF.